The 21 T cell receptor beta chains presented below share a single source sample, sequenced in a study of blood T cell repertoires in COVID-19. Data came from immunoSEQ multiplex PCR; TCRdb stores just in-frame clones and leaves some out. The profile shows around 230,000 clones, about 91% of them singletons. Material: PBMCs or T cells enriched from blood (not recorded which). These receptors were collected from a woman in her 40s with acute COVID-19.

The chain combines TRBV7-9 with TRBJ2-1; TRBD2 agrees at 9 bases. The V segment lost 2 bases and the J segment 0 bases; nucleotides outside the gene matches: 5. The CDR3 has 17 amino acids. From germline, CDR1 is SEHNR and CDR2 FQNEAQ (reference sequence). The CDR3 region is CASSLPTSGSSYNEQFF. CDR3 nucleotides: TGTGCCAGCAGCTTACCGACTAGCGGATCCTCCTACAATGAGCAGTTCTTC.

This chain connects TRBV5-4 to TRBJ2-1; 7 nucleotides agree with TRBD2. Germline CDR1 SGHNT, CDR2 YYREEE (reference sequence). This CDR3 has 15 residues. J gave up 3 bases and V 0 bases, and 3 bases lay outside the gene matches. The CDR3 sequence is CASSLGLANYNEQFF. CDR3 nucleotide sequence: TGTGCCAGCAGCTTGGGACTAGCTAACTACAATGAGCAGTTCTTC.

The chain recombines TRBV18 with TRBJ1-3, with a tentative D call TRBD1 (5 bases). Germline V CDR1 and CDR2: KGHSH, LQKENI. The CDR3 sequence is 16 residues long. Between the trimmed V and J ends, which lost 3 bases and 0 bases, there was a span of 12 bases. CDR3 nucleotides: TGTGCCAGCTCACCTTCGGACAAGAGCTCTGGAAACACCATATATTTT. Translating it yields CASSPSDKSSGNTIYF. Looking up the rest from reference TRBV18 and TRBJ1-3 gives the full variable domain: NAGVMQNPRHLVRRRGQEARLRCSPMKGHSHVYWYRQLPEEGLKFMVYLQKENIIDESGMPKERFSAEFPKEGPSILRIQQVVRGDSAAYFCASSPSDKSSGNTIYFGEGSWLTVV.

The chain employs TRBV30 and TRBJ2-2; a possible D gene is TRBD2 (5 bases). Germline V lookup: CDR1 GTSNPN, CDR2 SVGIG (reference sequence). The CDR3 has 12 amino acids. The V end was cut by 3 bases, the J end by 6 bases, with 8 bases between. This chain's CDR3 is CAWRRVSGELFF. The CDR3 DNA is TGTGCCTGGAGGCGGGTCTCCGGGGAGCTGTTTTTT. Together with reference TRBV30 and TRBJ2-2, the CDR3 gives the full variable domain: SQTIHQWPATLVQPVGSPLSLECTVEGTSNPNLYWYRQAAGRGLQLLFYSVGIGQISSEVPQNLSASRPQDRQFILSSKKLLLSDSGFYLCAWRRVSGELFFGEGSRLTVL.

The chain carries TRBV11-2 and TRBJ1-1; D call uncertain. CDR1 and CDR2 (germline): SGHAT, FQNNGV. V was shortened by 5 bases and J by 3 bases, with 13 bases between the two germline ends. CDR3 length: 14 amino acids. CDR3 sequence: CASSSSIGDTEAFF. CDR3 DNA: TGTGCCAGCAGCAGCTCCATCGGGGACACTGAAGCTTTCTTT. Together with reference TRBV11-2 and TRBJ1-1, the CDR3 gives the full variable domain: EAGVAQSPRYKIIEKRQSVAFWCNPISGHATLYWYQQILGQGPKLLIQFQNNGVVDDSQLPKDRFSAERLKGVDSTLKIQPAKLEDSAVYLCASSSSIGDTEAFFGQGTRLTVV.

The chain has TRBV2 and TRBJ2-1, with a tentative D call TRBD1 (6 bases). V lost 2 bases and J 0 bases, leaving 11 bases between the germline ends. CDR3 length: 16 residues. Germline CDR1 and CDR2: SNHLY and FYNNEI. CDR3 sequence reads: CASSETGPDSYNEQFF. The CDR3 DNA follows: TGTGCCAGCAGTGAAACAGGGCCCGACTCCTACAATGAGCAGTTCTTC.

On this clone: In the same sample, other DNA sequences code for this CDR3. The chain is built from TRBV5-4 and TRBJ1-2; D unresolved. The germline gives CDR1 SGHNT, CDR2 YYREEE (reference sequence). This CDR3 comprises 15 residues. The V and J ends lost 1 base and 0 bases respectively, with 10 bases between them. CDR3 residues: CASSLRTGANYGYTF. In DNA, the CDR3 is TGTGCCAGCAGCTTGCGGACGGGAGCTAACTATGGCTACACCTTC.

The V and J genes are TRBV11-3 and TRBJ1-1; no reliable D call. CDR1 and CDR2 (germline): SGHNT, YENEEA. V was clipped by 5 bases and J by 2 bases, with 9 bases between them. This CDR3 has 13 residues. The CDR3 here is CASSQKQNTEAFF. In DNA form, the CDR3 reads TGTGCCAGCAGCCAAAAACAAAACACTGAAGCTTTCTTT.

CDR3 amino acids: CASSLDPTGSFSYEQYV. The DNA for the CDR3 is TGCGCCAGCAGCTTGGACCCGACAGGGTCCTTCTCCTACGAGCAGTACGTC. V is TRBV5-1 and J is TRBJ2-7; TRBD1 agrees at 7 bases. CDR3 length equals 17 residues. The germline CDR1 and CDR2 sequences are SGHRS and YFSETQ. V lost 0 bases, J lost 0 bases, and 9 bases stayed unmatched.

This clone occurred once. The chain links TRBV10-3 to TRBJ1-1; no firm D call. V was clipped by 5 bases and J by 1 base, with 11 bases between them. The CDR3 covers 14 residues. CDR1 is ENHRY, CDR2 SYGVKD, per germline. The CDR3 bases are TGTGCCATCAGTCGAGGCAGTAGGAACACTGAAGCTTTCTTT. It specifies CAISRGSRNTEAFF.

This chain uses TRBV7-9 with TRBJ2-5, with TRBD2 matching over 14 bases. V shed 1 base and J 0 bases; nucleotides not matched to a gene: 4. Germline lookup yields CDR1 SEHNR and CDR2 FQNEAQ (reference sequence). The CDR3 extends over 18 amino acids. The CDR3 protein is CASSLGRTSGGYQETQYF. In nucleotides, the CDR3 is TGTGCCAGCAGCTTAGGTCGGACTAGCGGGGGGTACCAAGAGACCCAGTACTTC.

V gene TRBV18 combines with J gene TRBJ1-1; TRBD1 might be the D (6 bases). The germline CDR1 and CDR2 sequences are KGHSH and LQKENI. Trimming took off 4 bases at V and 5 bases at J, with 20 bases between the two ends. This CDR3 contains 16 residues. CDR3 bases: TGTGCCAGCTCACTAAAAGAGATGACAGGTGTAACTGAAGCTTTCTTT. This codes for CASSLKEMTGVTEAFF.

This sequence joins TRBV19 and TRBJ1-1; D is ambiguous. V lost 7 bases to trimming and J lost 1 base, with 10 bases between them. In germline, CDR1 is LNHDA, CDR2 SQIVND (reference sequence). This CDR3 has 13 amino acids. DNA of the CDR3: TGTGCCAGTATTATGGAGGGGAACACTGAAGCTTTCTTT. This sequence encodes CASIMEGNTEAFF.

The chain combines TRBV6-1 with TRBJ1-1; D is unresolved. V lost 1 base and J lost 3, with 6 bases in between. CDR3 size: 13 residues. Looked up from germline, CDR1 is MNHNS and CDR2 is SASEGT. CDR3 sequence: CASSEEQYTEAFF. The CDR3 DNA reads as TGTGCCAGCAGTGAAGAACAGTACACTGAAGCTTTCTTT.

This clone has a single count. This chain joins TRBV28 and TRBJ2-3; D uncertain. V was shortened by 8 bases and J by 3 bases, with 6 bases between the two germline ends. Germline values: CDR1 MDHEN, CDR2 SYDVKM. CDR3 length equals 11 residues. CDR3 sequence (DNA): TGTGCCAGCTCTCGGACAGATACGCAGTATTTT. The encoded protein is CASSRTDTQYF.

This chain joins TRBV10-3 and TRBJ2-7; D possibly corresponds to TRBD1 (5 bases). The length of the CDR3 is 17 residues. V was shortened by 0 bases and J by 9 bases, with 24 bases between the two germline ends. Germline lookup yields CDR1 ENHRY and CDR2 SYGVKD. The CDR3, as DNA: TGTGCCATCAGTGAGTCTGAGCAGGGCAATCGGATCGAGGTGCAGTACTTC. It translates to CAISESEQGNRIEVQYF.

The J gene is TRBJ2-7, the V gene TRBV2; 7 nucleotides line up with TRBD2. The CDR3 has 13 amino acids. J gave up 9 bases and V 6 bases, and 11 bases lay outside the gene matches. Germline-derived CDR1 and CDR2 are SNHLY and FYNNEI. The CDR3, as DNA: TGTGCCAGCAGATATAGCGGCACGGGGGGGCAGTACTTC. This encodes CASRYSGTGGQYF.

The rearrangement uses TRBV5-1 and TRBJ2-3, with D tentatively TRBD2 (6 bases). Trimming cost V 3 bases and J 0 bases, with 17 bases left between them. There are 17 residues in the CDR3. Germline V lookup: CDR1 SGHRS, CDR2 YFSETQ. CDR3 nucleotides: TGCGCCAGCAGCTCTGGCCCCGCGGGGATTAGCACAGATACGCAGTATTTT. It is translated as CASSSGPAGISTDTQYF. Looking up the rest from reference TRBV5-1 and TRBJ2-3 gives the full variable domain: KAGVTQTPRYLIKTRGQQVTLSCSPISGHRSVSWYQQTPGQGLQFLFEYFSETQRNKGNFPGRFSGRQFSNSRSEMNVSTLELGDSALYLCASSSGPAGISTDTQYFGPGTRLTVL.

This chain joins TRBV30 and TRBJ1-3; 8 bases fit TRBD1. Germline lookup yields CDR1 GTSNPN and CDR2 SVGIG (reference sequence). The CDR3 consists of 15 residues. V gave up 1 base and J gave up 2 bases; unmatched junction bases: 4. DNA for the CDR3: TGTGCCTGGAGTGCCAGGGGGCACGCTGGAAACACCATATATTTT. Amino acids: CAWSARGHAGNTIYF.

This clone was observed a handful of times. The genes are TRBV5-6 and TRBJ2-5; 9 bases match TRBD2. The CDR3 sequence is 14 residues long. V lost 3 bases to trimming and J lost 5 bases; unmatched junction nucleotides: 5. CDR1 SGHDT and CDR2 YYEEEE come from the germline V gene. CDR3 in DNA: TGTGCCAGCAGCTCCCTAGCGGGGAGGGAGACCCAGTACTTC. This gives the protein CASSSLAGRETQYF.

The chain combines TRBV18 with TRBJ1-6; weak D call: TRBD1 (5 bases). Germline-derived CDR1 and CDR2 are KGHSH and LQKENI. The CDR3 is 14 residues long. V lost 3 bases to trimming and J lost 10 bases, with 13 bases between them. For the CDR3, the DNA is TGTGCCAGCTCACCGGACACCGCCAGCTCACCCCTCCACTTT. It yields the protein CASSPDTASSPLHF.